A single sample is the source of the 31 T cell receptor beta chains below, sequenced in a study of CD8 T cells in Susac syndrome (dated by TCRdb to the late 2010s). The library was built by means of the immunoSEQ multiplex PCR assay. RNA was extracted with the RNeasy kit and 0.5 to 1 ug was reverse transcribed using random hexamers. TCRdb took the public reads, trimmed them with fastp at Q25, ran MiXCR for clone calling and kept in-frame beta chains. CDR3 protein sequences are deduplicated, and each keeps its most common genes and DNA. This sample holds about 300,000 distinct CDR3 sequences; about 89% were observed only once. Jointly, the top ten make up approximately 0.18% of the sample. Specimen: CD8+ T cells from PBMCs. The receptors shown here come from a human donor with multiple sclerosis.

This chain uses TRBV19 with TRBJ2-1; no clear D. Trimming shortened V by 2 bases and J by 7 bases, and 6 bases separated the two germline ends. CDR1 LNHDA and CDR2 SQIVND come from the germline V gene (reference sequence). This CDR3 spans 12 amino acids. DNA for the CDR3: TGTGCCAGTAGTATACCCGGGAATGAGCAGTTCTTC. The encoded protein is CASSIPGNEQFF. Looking up the rest from reference TRBV19 and TRBJ2-1 gives the full variable domain: DGGITQSPKYLFRKEGQNVTLSCEQNLNHDAMYWYRQDPGQGLRLIYYSQIVNDFQKGDIAEGYSVSREKKESFPLTVTSAQKNPTAFYLCASSIPGNEQFFGPGTRLTVL.

The chain uses TRBV28 and TRBJ2-1; maybe TRBD1 (6 bases). CDR3 length equals 14 residues. Germline V gene sequence: CDR1 MDHEN, CDR2 SYDVKM. V was trimmed by 6 bases and J by 0 bases, leaving 9 bases between them. CDR3 sequence: CASRTGNSYNEQFF. The CDR3 DNA sequence: TGTGCCAGCAGAACAGGGAACTCCTACAATGAGCAGTTCTTC. Full variable domain (rest looked up from reference TRBV28 and TRBJ2-1): DVKVTQSSRYLVKRTGEKVFLECVQDMDHENMFWYRQDPGLGLRLIYFSYDVKMKEKGDIPEGYSVSREKKERFSLILESASTNQTSMYLCASRTGNSYNEQFFGPGTRLTVL.

The CDR3 region is CASGLVLDRGPANEQFF. The CDR3 DNA reads as TGTGCTAGTGGTTTGGTACTCGACAGGGGGCCTGCGAATGAGCAGTTCTTC. The V and J genes are TRBV12-5 and TRBJ2-1; 10 bases fit TRBD1. The germline V gene encodes CDR1 LGHNT and CDR2 FRNRAP. Trimming cost V 0 bases and J 7 bases; bases outside gene matches: 9. The length of the CDR3 is 17 residues. The full variable domain, rest sourced from reference TRBV12-5 and TRBJ2-1, is DARVTQTPRHKVTEMGQEVTMRCQPILGHNTVFWYRQTMMQGLELLAYFRNRAPLDDSGMPKDRFSAEMPDATLATLKIQPSEPRDSAVYFCASGLVLDRGPANEQFFGPGTRLTVL.

V and J are TRBV19 and TRBJ2-2; perhaps D is TRBD1 or TRBD2 (5 bases each). Trimming took off 3 bases at V and 5 bases at J, with 10 bases between the two ends. The CDR3 extends over 14 amino acids. Looked up from germline, CDR1 is LNHDA and CDR2 is SQIVND (reference sequence). The CDR3 protein is CASSMGPGTGELFF. CDR3 DNA: TGTGCCAGTAGTATGGGACCGGGAACCGGGGAGCTGTTTTTT.

The chain uses TRBV6-2 or TRBV6-3 and TRBJ2-5; 10 nucleotides match TRBD2. There are 16 residues in the CDR3. Germline V lookup: CDR1 MNHEY, CDR2 SVGEGT. Trimming cost V 7 bases and J 3 bases; bases outside gene matches: 11. The CDR3 sequence is CASTPGGLATKETQYF. CDR3 DNA sequence: TGTGCCAGCACCCCCGGGGGACTAGCGACTAAAGAGACCCAGTACTTC.

The sample holds a few counts of this clonotype. The J gene is TRBJ2-1, the V gene TRBV19; D perhaps matches TRBD1 (5 bases). V was clipped by 2 bases and J by 4 bases, with 6 bases between them. Looked up from germline, CDR1 is LNHDA and CDR2 is SQIVND (reference sequence). The CDR3 spans 13 residues. CDR3: CASSIQGYNEQFF. The CDR3 nucleotides read TGTGCCAGTAGTATACAGGGTTACAATGAGCAGTTCTTC.

The chain combines TRBV20-1 with TRBJ2-7; the match to TRBD1 covers 9 bases. The CDR3 contains 13 residues. V shed 6 bases, J shed 2 bases, and the junction held 5 bases outside the gene matches. The germline V gene has CDR1 DFQATT and CDR2 SNEGSKA (reference sequence). CDR3 sequence: CSASGTGTYEQYF. Here the CDR3 DNA reads TGCAGTGCATCCGGGACAGGGACCTACGAGCAGTACTTC.

The J gene is TRBJ2-6, the V gene TRBV24-1; D gene ambiguous. The germline gives CDR1 KGHDR, CDR2 SFDVKD. V was cut by 5 bases and J by 1 base, with 5 bases left in between. The CDR3 has 14 amino acids. The DNA of the CDR3 is TGTGCCACCAGTGGGTGGTCTGGGGCCAACGTCCTGACTTTC. Its translation: CATSGWSGANVLTF.

J is TRBJ2-1 and V is TRBV2, with 7 positions matching TRBD2. The germline CDR1 and CDR2 sequences are SNHLY and FYNNEI. The V segment lost 1 base and the J segment 0 bases; nucleotides outside the gene matches: 6. The CDR3 extends over 17 amino acids. The CDR3 sequence is CASSEEEAGSSYNEQFF. Written as DNA, the CDR3 is TGTGCCAGCAGTGAAGAGGAAGCGGGAAGCTCCTACAATGAGCAGTTCTTC.

The CDR3 loop reads CSARALRGDSYEQYF. The CDR3 nucleotides read TGCAGTGCTAGAGCTCTCAGGGGTGACTCCTACGAGCAGTACTTC. This sequence joins TRBV20-1 and TRBJ2-7; D possibly corresponds to TRBD1 (6 bases). This CDR3 region has 15 residues. V gave up 1 base and J gave up 0 bases, with 13 bases separating them. The germline V gene has CDR1 DFQATT and CDR2 SNEGSKA (reference sequence).

V usage is TRBV12-2 and J usage is TRBJ2-1; TRBD1 reflects the table's D call only, with no check against the DNA. TRBV12-2 is assigned pseudogene status. The CDR3 runs 19 residues. The CDR3 protein is CASRLAGGGGFTSYNEQFF. In nucleotides, the CDR3 is TGTGCAAGTCGCTTAGCCGGTGGGGGGGGCTTTACCTCCTACAATGAGCAGTTCTTC.

The CDR3 loop is CASSGPGSGYGYTF. Here the CDR3 DNA reads TGTGCCAGCAGTGGTCCGGGATCGGGCTATGGCTACACCTTC. The chain joins TRBV2 to TRBJ1-2, with D unresolved. Germline V gene sequence: CDR1 SNHLY, CDR2 FYNNEI. This CDR3 has 14 amino acids. Trimming stripped 4 bases from V and 4 bases from J, with 13 bases between.

The chain couples TRBV28 to TRBJ2-2; TRBD1 might be the D (6 bases). The CDR3 has 15 residues. Deletions cut 6 bases from V and 3 bases from J, with 14 bases between. The germline gives CDR1 MDHEN, CDR2 SYDVKM. CDR3 residues: CASRSDRPYTGELFF. The DNA of the CDR3 is TGTGCCAGCAGATCAGACAGGCCTTACACCGGGGAGCTGTTTTTT.

This chain connects TRBV4-2 to TRBJ2-1; D perhaps matches TRBD2 (5 bases). CDR1 is LGHNA and CDR2 is YNFKEQ in the germline V gene. V gave up 0 bases and J gave up 2 bases, with 11 bases separating them. The CDR3 is 16 amino acids. The chain's CDR3 is CASSQDGEGTYNEQFF. The CDR3, as DNA: TGTGCCAGCAGCCAAGATGGAGAGGGCACCTACAATGAGCAGTTCTTC.

The chain is built from TRBV19 and TRBJ2-7; D is possibly TRBD1 or TRBD2 (6 bases each). Germline CDR1 is LNHDA and CDR2 is SQIVND (reference sequence). Trimming pared 10 bases from V and 6 bases from J, leaving 19 bases between. The CDR3 spans 13 residues. The CDR3 DNA reads as TGTGCCACCACGACAGGCGGGGTTGGCGAGCAGTACTTC. Its protein is CATTTGGVGEQYF.

V gene TRBV12-3 or TRBV12-4 combines with J gene TRBJ2-3; D is perhaps TRBD2 (6 bases). V was pared by 5 bases and J by 2 bases, with 20 bases between. This CDR3 has 17 amino acids. The CDR3 nucleotides are TGTGCCAGCAGTCCATCTTCGACTAGTCTCTCCACAGATACGCAGTATTTT. Translation gives CASSPSSTSLSTDTQYF.

The chain joins TRBV7-2 to TRBJ2-1; 9 nucleotides line up with TRBD1. J gave up 3 bases and V 4 bases, and 7 bases lay outside the gene matches. The CDR3 has 16 residues. In germline, CDR1 is SGHTA, CDR2 FQGNSA. CDR3 nucleotide sequence: TGTGCCAGCAGCTCCCCGAGGGACAGGGACTACAATGAGCAGTTCTTC. It specifies CASSSPRDRDYNEQFF.

The chain is built from TRBV5-1 and TRBJ1-6, with D possibly TRBD1 on 6 matching bases. Germline V gene lookup returns CDR1 SGHRS and CDR2 YFSETQ. The CDR3 runs 15 residues. The V gene lost 4 bases and the J gene lost 7 bases, with 15 bases spanning the gap. The CDR3 sequence: CASSPWAGENSPLHF. CDR3 coding DNA: TGCGCCAGCAGCCCGTGGGCAGGGGAAAATTCACCCCTCCACTTT.

The rearrangement links TRBV30 to TRBJ2-7; TRBD2 might be the D (5 bases). CDR1 is GTSNPN and CDR2 is SVGIG in the germline V gene (reference sequence). Trimming removed 7 bases at V and 3 bases at J, with 13 bases between. The CDR3 length is 12 residues. The CDR3 loop reads CASTNEGYEQYF. DNA for the CDR3: TGTGCCTCTACAAACGAGGGCTACGAGCAGTACTTC.

J is TRBJ1-6 and V is TRBV4-3; weak D call: TRBD1 (5 bases). Germline V gives CDR1 LGHNA, CDR2 YSLEER. Trimming took 0 bases from V and 8 from J, leaving 11 bases between them. The CDR3 is made up of 15 amino acids. The CDR3 region has the DNA TGCGCCAGCAGCCAAGATCGGGGCAGGGATTCACCCCTCCACTTT. It is translated as CASSQDRGRDSPLHF.

The CDR3, as DNA: TGTGCCAGCAGCTTAGCGTGGGGTTCTGGGGGAGGGCCCGGTGAGCAGTTCTTC. Protein: CASSLAWGSGGGPGEQFF. The J gene is TRBJ2-1, the V gene TRBV7-6; 7 bases line up with TRBD2. Trimming removed 0 bases from V and 9 bases from J; junction bases left unmatched: 17. Germline loops: CDR1 SGHVS, CDR2 FNYEAQ. The CDR3 contains 18 residues.

The chain employs TRBV19 and TRBJ1-1, with D possibly being TRBD1 (5 bases). Trimming left V 3 bases short and J 3 bases short, with 11 bases between. Germline-derived CDR1 and CDR2 are LNHDA and SQIVND (reference sequence). This CDR3 has 14 amino acids. The CDR3 region is CASSILEGYTEAFF. The CDR3 DNA sequence: TGTGCCAGTAGTATTTTAGAGGGGTACACTGAAGCTTTCTTT.

The V gene is TRBV7-9, the J gene TRBJ2-5; 9 bases fit TRBD2. V shed 3 bases, J shed 2 bases, and the junction held 10 bases outside the gene matches. The germline gives CDR1 SEHNR, CDR2 FQNEAQ (reference sequence). There are 17 residues in the CDR3. In DNA, the CDR3 is TGTGCCAGCAGCTTCCCTCGCGGGAGGGCCGGGCAAGAGACCCAGTACTTC. This gives the protein CASSFPRGRAGQETQYF.

The J gene is TRBJ2-3, the V gene TRBV10-3; 11 bases are a match to TRBD2. With V trimmed by 11 bases and J by 1 base, 11 bases remained unmatched. The CDR3 runs to 16 residues. The germline gives CDR1 ENHRY, CDR2 SYGVKD. The CDR3 region is CAVDPLAGGGTDTQYF. For the CDR3, the DNA is TGTGCCGTCGACCCTTTAGCGGGGGGGGGCACAGATACGCAGTATTTT.

The chain has TRBV29-1 and TRBJ2-7; 7 bases agree with TRBD2. The CDR3 totals 11 residues. Trimming removed 3 bases from V and 5 bases from J; junction bases left unmatched: 1. CDR1 is SQVTM, CDR2 ANQGSEA, per germline. DNA for the CDR3: TGCAGCGTTGAGGGGGGGAACGAGCAGTACTTC. Protein sequence: CSVEGGNEQYF.

The chain employs TRBV29-1 and TRBJ2-7, with D possibly matching TRBD1 (5 bases). The CDR3 runs 11 residues. V was cut by 6 bases and J by 3 bases, with 9 bases left in between. Germline values: CDR1 SQVTM, CDR2 ANQGSEA. CDR3 protein: CSVETDYEQYF. As DNA, the CDR3 is TGCAGCGTGGAGACAGACTACGAGCAGTACTTC.

The chain links TRBV12-3 or TRBV12-4 to TRBJ2-7; tentative D call: TRBD1 (5 bases). Trimming left V 8 bases short and J 0 bases short, with 11 bases between. The CDR3 runs 13 residues. Here the CDR3 DNA reads TGTGCCAGCGGTGACAGCACCTCCTACGAGCAGTACTTC. Encoded protein: CASGDSTSYEQYF.

For the CDR3, the DNA is TGTGCCAGCACCCCACCGGTCGCTTGGAATGAGCAGTTCTTC. It encodes CASTPPVAWNEQFF. The chain employs TRBV12-3 or TRBV12-4 and TRBJ2-1; D is undetermined. Trimming took 7 bases from V and 7 from J, leaving 17 bases between them. The CDR3 covers 14 residues.

The rearrangement links TRBV12-3 or TRBV12-4 to TRBJ2-1; D is possibly TRBD1 (6 bases). V was clipped by 2 bases and J by 6 bases, with 11 bases between them. The CDR3 length is 14 residues. The CDR3 region is CASSLTQGRNEQFF. CDR3 sequence (DNA): TGTGCCAGCAGTTTAACGCAGGGGCGCAATGAGCAGTTCTTC.

A few counts support this clonotype. The V and J genes are TRBV6-1 and TRBJ2-1; no reliable D call. V was shortened by 5 bases and J by 5 bases, with 10 bases between the two germline ends. Per germline, CDR1 MNHNS and CDR2 SASEGT. This CDR3 is 13 amino acids long. CDR3 in DNA: TGTGCCAGCAGTAAAGATGAGAACAATGAGCAGTTCTTC. Translated, it gives CASSKDENNEQFF.

The rearrangement links TRBV2 to TRBJ1-5, with D possibly TRBD1 on 5 matching bases. The CDR3 is made up of 17 amino acids. Trimming cost V 2 bases and J 1 base, with 15 bases left between them. Germline-derived CDR1 and CDR2 are SNHLY and FYNNEI. In DNA, the CDR3 is TGTGCCAGCAGTGAATGGGCCAGGGTAGGAAGCAATCAGCCCCAGCATTTT. Translating gives CASSEWARVGSNQPQHF. The entire variable domain, with the rest obtained from reference TRBV2 and TRBJ1-5, is as follows: EPEVTQTPSHQVTQMGQEVILRCVPISNHLYFYWYRQILGQKVEFLVSFYNNEISEKSEIFDDQFSVERPDGSNFTLKIRSTKLEDSAMYFCASSEWARVGSNQPQHFGDGTRLSIL.